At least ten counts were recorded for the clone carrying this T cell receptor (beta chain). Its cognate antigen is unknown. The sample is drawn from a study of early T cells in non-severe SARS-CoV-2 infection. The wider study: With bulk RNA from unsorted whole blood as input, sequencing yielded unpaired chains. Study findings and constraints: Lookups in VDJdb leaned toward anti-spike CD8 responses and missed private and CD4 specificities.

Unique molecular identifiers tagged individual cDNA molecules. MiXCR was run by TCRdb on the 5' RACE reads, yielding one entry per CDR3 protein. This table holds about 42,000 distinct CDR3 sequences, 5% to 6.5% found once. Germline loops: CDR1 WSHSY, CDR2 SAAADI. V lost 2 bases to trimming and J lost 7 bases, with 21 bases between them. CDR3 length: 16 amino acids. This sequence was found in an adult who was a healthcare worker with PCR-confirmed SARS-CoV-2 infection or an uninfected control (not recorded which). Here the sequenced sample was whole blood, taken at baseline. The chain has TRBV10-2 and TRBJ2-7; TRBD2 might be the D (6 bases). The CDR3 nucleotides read TGCGCCAGCAGTGAGAGGAGGGCCCCCGGGTCTAATGAGCAGTACTTC. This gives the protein CASSERRAPGSNEQYF.